This TCR beta chain came from a study of identifying expanded T cells in peripheral blood. Comment on this clone: Its antigen is not identified.

Assay: immunoSEQ multiplex PCR; the TCRdb copy retains only in-frame clones and omits some. The table records some 93,000 clones, approximately 88% of them present only once. No infections or other immune events were documented during collection. Study results and limitations: Technical replicates showed around 1.1 changed clones; approximately two weeks roughly 16; four weeks 19. Variance in clone template counts between approximately two-week samples significantly increased with total template count across all healthy donors.

CDR1 and CDR2 from the germline V gene are GTSNPN and SVGIG (reference sequence). This CDR3 comprises 13 residues. V was shortened by 5 bases and J by 7 bases, with 15 bases between the two germline ends. The receptor was derived from a person between 18 and 75 years old in good health. The rearrangement links TRBV30 to TRBJ2-1; D might be TRBD2 (7 bases). The sequenced material came from blood. CDR3 residues: CAWDGGTQNEQFF. CDR3 in DNA: TGTGCCTGGGACGGGGGGACACAGAATGAGCAGTTCTTC.